Here is one T cell receptor (beta chain) with its context. Here immunoSEQ multiplex PCR was the method, and the copy in TCRdb shows in-frame clones only, minus some. In the table there are 150,000 to 200,000 clones, approximately 90% of which are singletons. Unmatched junction bases numbered 10, after V lost 4 bases and J lost 7 bases. Germline V gene sequence: CDR1 MDHEN, CDR2 SYDVKM. CDR3 size: 14 residues. The data stem from a study of blood T cell repertoires in COVID-19. Each recovered donor of Cohort 3 presented with two negative PCRs, clearance, or symptom resolution. V is TRBV28 and J is TRBJ2-7; TRBD2 agrees at 7 bases. The receptor was isolated from a woman under 30 who had recovered from COVID-19. The sequenced material came from PBMCs or T cells enriched from blood (not recorded which). For the CDR3, the DNA is TGTGCCAGCAGTTGGGGGGGTTCCCGTCGGGAGCAGTACTTC. This sequence encodes CASSWGGSRREQYF.